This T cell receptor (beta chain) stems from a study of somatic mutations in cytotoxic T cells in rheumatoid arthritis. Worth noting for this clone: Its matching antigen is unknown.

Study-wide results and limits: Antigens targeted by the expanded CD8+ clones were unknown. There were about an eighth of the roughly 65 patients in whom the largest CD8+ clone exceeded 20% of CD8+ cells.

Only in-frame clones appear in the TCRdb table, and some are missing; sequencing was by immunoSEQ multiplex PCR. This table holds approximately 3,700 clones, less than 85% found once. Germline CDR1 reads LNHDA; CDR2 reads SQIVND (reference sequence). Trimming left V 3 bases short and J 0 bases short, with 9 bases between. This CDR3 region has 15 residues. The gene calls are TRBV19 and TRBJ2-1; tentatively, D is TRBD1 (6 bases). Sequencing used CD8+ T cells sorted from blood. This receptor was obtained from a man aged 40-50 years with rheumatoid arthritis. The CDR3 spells CASSMQGSSYNEQFF. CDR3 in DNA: TGTGCCAGTAGTATGCAGGGGAGCTCCTACAATGAGCAGTTCTTC.